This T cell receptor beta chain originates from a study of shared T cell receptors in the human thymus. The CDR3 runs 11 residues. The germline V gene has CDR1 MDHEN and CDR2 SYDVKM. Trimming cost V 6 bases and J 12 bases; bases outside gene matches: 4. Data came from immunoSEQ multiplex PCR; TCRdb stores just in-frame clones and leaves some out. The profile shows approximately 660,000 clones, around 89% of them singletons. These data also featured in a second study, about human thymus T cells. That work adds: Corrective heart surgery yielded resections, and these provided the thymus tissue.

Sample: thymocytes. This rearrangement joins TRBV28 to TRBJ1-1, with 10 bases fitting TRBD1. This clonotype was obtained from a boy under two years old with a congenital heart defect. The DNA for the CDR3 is TGTGCCAGCAGCCGGGACAGGGGTCCTTTCTTT. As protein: CASSRDRGPFF. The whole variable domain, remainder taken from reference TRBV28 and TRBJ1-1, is DVKVTQSSRYLVKRTGEKVFLECVQDMDHENMFWYRQDPGLGLRLIYFSYDVKMKEKGDIPEGYSVSREKKERFSLILESASTNQTSMYLCASSRDRGPFFGQGTRLTVV.